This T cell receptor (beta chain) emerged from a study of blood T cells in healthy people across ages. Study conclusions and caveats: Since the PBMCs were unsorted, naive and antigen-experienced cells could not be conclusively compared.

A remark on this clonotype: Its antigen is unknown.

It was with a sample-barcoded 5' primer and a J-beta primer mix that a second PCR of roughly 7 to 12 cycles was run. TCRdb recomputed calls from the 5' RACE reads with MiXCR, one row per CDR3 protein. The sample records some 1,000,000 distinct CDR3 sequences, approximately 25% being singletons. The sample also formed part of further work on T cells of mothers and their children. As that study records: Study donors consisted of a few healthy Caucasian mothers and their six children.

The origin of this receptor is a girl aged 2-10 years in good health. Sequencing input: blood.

This chain's CDR3 is CASSKLAGGDLYNEQFF. CDR3 DNA: TGTGCCAGCTCAAAACTAGCGGGGGGGGATCTCTACAATGAGCAGTTCTTC. This chain joins TRBV18 and TRBJ2-1, with TRBD2 matching 13 bases. Germline CDR1 and CDR2: KGHSH and LQKENI. The CDR3 covers 17 residues. The trim removed 5 bases at V and 3 bases at J, leaving 7 bases unmatched.